This passage covers 11 T cell receptor beta chains from one sample sequenced in a study of cytomegalovirus exposure and HLA in healthy donors. PCR was performed using 60 Vbeta and 13 Jbeta primers. Produced via immunoSEQ multiplex PCR; TCRdb's table is partial and in-frame only. The sample carries about 190,000 clones, about 81% recorded once. Sequencing used PBMCs. The receptors shown here come from a man aged 25-45 years in good health and CMV-seropositive.

The rearrangement joins TRBV27 to TRBJ1-2; possible D gene TRBD1, 5 bases. CDR3 size: 14 residues. From germline, CDR1 is MNHEY and CDR2 SMNVEV (reference sequence). Between the trimmed V and J ends, which lost 1 base and 7 bases, there was a span of 13 bases. The CDR3 region is CASSLWGGSGGYTF. In DNA, the CDR3 is TGTGCCAGCAGTTTATGGGGGGGGTCTGGTGGCTACACCTTC.

This clone was found a few times. The V and J genes are TRBV19 and TRBJ1-2, with 9 nucleotides matching TRBD1. J gave up 4 bases and V 8 bases, and 11 bases lay outside the gene matches. The CDR3 loop spans 15 amino acids. Germline V lookup: CDR1 LNHDA, CDR2 SQIVND (reference sequence). The CDR3 coding sequence is TGTGCCAGTCGAGCCGGGACAGGGAAAACCTATGGCTACACCTTC. Protein product: CASRAGTGKTYGYTF.

This chain connects TRBV7-8 to TRBJ2-7; 7 bases fit TRBD1. With 1 base clipped from V and 9 bases from J, the junction kept 9 bases outside the gene matches. This CDR3 has 14 amino acids. From germline, CDR1 is SGHVS and CDR2 FQNEAQ. The CDR3 loop reads CASSLDQGERGQYF. The CDR3 coding sequence is TGTGCCAGCAGCTTAGACCAGGGGGAAAGAGGGCAGTACTTC. Full variable domain (remainder filled in from reference TRBV7-8 and TRBJ2-7): GAGVSQSPRYKVAKRGQDVALRCDPISGHVSLFWYQQALGQGPEFLTYFQNEAQLDKSGLPSDRFFAERPEGSVSTLKIQRTQQEDSAVYLCASSLDQGERGQYFGPGTRLTVT.

The V gene is TRBV19, the J gene TRBJ2-6, with D tentatively TRBD2 (5 bases). The length of the CDR3 is 15 residues. Trimming removed 3 bases from V and 0 bases from J, with 6 bases in between. Germline V gene lookup returns CDR1 LNHDA and CDR2 SQIVND (reference sequence). The CDR3 region has the DNA TGTGCCAGTAGTATCGAGGGCTCTGGGGCCAACGTCCTGACTTTC. Protein: CASSIEGSGANVLTF.

This sequence joins TRBV6-6 and TRBJ1-1; D ambiguous. Trimming pared 8 bases from V and 1 base from J, leaving 5 bases between. Germline assignment: CDR1 MNHNY and CDR2 SVGAGI (reference sequence). CDR3 size: 11 residues. As DNA, the CDR3 is TGTGCCAGCGGCAGGAACACTGAAGCTTTCTTT. This encodes CASGRNTEAFF.

The V and J genes are TRBV7-6 and TRBJ2-1; TRBD2 might be the D (5 bases). The CDR3 is 14 residues long. V was cut by 7 bases and J by 6 bases, with 16 bases left in between. CDR1 is SGHVS, CDR2 FNYEAQ, per germline. The CDR3 DNA is TGTGCCAGCACCCTGAGGGTCCTGGGCAATGAGCAGTTCTTC. It is translated as CASTLRVLGNEQFF.

The rearrangement uses TRBV7-3 and TRBJ1-2, with 8 bases lining up with TRBD1. With 4 bases clipped from V and 8 bases from J, the junction kept 6 bases outside the gene matches. Germline V gene lookup returns CDR1 SGHTA and CDR2 FQGTGA. This CDR3 contains 13 residues. The CDR3 reads CASSSQGGNGYTF. The CDR3 DNA reads as TGTGCCAGCAGCTCACAGGGGGGGAACGGCTACACCTTC.

J is TRBJ1-6 and V is TRBV7-3; a weak D match, TRBD1 (6 bases). CDR1 and CDR2 (germline): SGHTA, FQGTGA. This CDR3 is built from 14 residues. Between the trimmed V and J ends, which lost 6 bases and 8 bases, there was a span of 14 bases. The CDR3 loop is CASRQTGGDSPLHF. For the CDR3, the DNA is TGTGCCAGCAGGCAGACAGGTGGGGATTCACCCCTCCACTTT.

The chain carries TRBV28 and TRBJ1-4, with a weak D call TRBD1 (5 bases). In germline, CDR1 is MDHEN, CDR2 SYDVKM. The CDR3 is 15 amino acids. The V end lost 6 bases, the J end lost 4 bases, and 15 bases lay between the germline ends. The CDR3 spells CASSPPGLRNEKLFF. CDR3 coding DNA: TGTGCCAGCAGCCCCCCAGGGCTCCGTAATGAAAAACTGTTTTTT.

The chain employs TRBV6-5 and TRBJ2-2; TRBD1 is a possible D gene (6 bases). V lost 10 bases and J lost 5, with 11 bases in between. This CDR3 is 12 amino acids long. Germline V gene lookup returns CDR1 MNHEY and CDR2 SVGAGI. The CDR3 nucleotides read TGTGCCACCTACAGGGTTACCGGGGAGCTGTTTTTT. Translation gives CATYRVTGELFF.

The chain recombines TRBV28 with TRBJ1-5; D unresolved. The CDR3 length is 12 residues. Trimming removed 8 bases from V and 3 bases from J, with 8 bases in between. Looked up from germline, CDR1 is MDHEN and CDR2 is SYDVKM. CDR3 DNA sequence: TGTGCCAGCGCGGGATCCAATCAGCCCCAGCATTTT. It codes for CASAGSNQPQHF.